Listed below are T cell receptor beta chains from one sample, sequenced in a study of response to subunit inactivated influenza vaccine. TCRdb used MiXCR to reprocess the RT-PCR reads, holding one entry per CDR3 protein. The sample shows just under 550,000 distinct CDR3 sequences, around 21% of them seen only once. This same sample was also taken into another study, of T cells expressing NK-cell markers.

This material consisted of CD4+ T cells sorted from PBMCs, taken roughly 13 days after vaccination. These receptors were taken from a man in his fifties or sixties who received an inactivated influenza vaccine. The CDR3 runs from the conserved cysteine through the conserved F or W. The order of the fields is J gene, clone size, CDR3 length, V gene, D gene, CDR3 protein, CDR3 DNA. D genes are given only for firm matches. Clone size appears in some rows only: once, few, many, or a class for an expanded clone.

J gene: TRBJ2-7; clone size: NA; CDR3 length: 16; V gene: TRBV4-3; D gene: TRBD1; CDR3 protein: CASSQETGFLGYEQYF; CDR3 DNA: TGCGCCAGCAGCCAGGAGACAGGGTTTCTCGGGTACGAGCAGTACTTC
J gene: TRBJ1-1; clone size: NA; CDR3 length: 15; V gene: TRBV4-3; D gene: NA; CDR3 protein: CASSQDRGQNTEAFF; CDR3 DNA: TGCGCCAGCAGCCAAGATCGCGGTCAGAACACTGAAGCTTTCTTT
J gene: TRBJ2-1; clone size: few; CDR3 length: 16; V gene: TRBV5-6; D gene: TRBD2; CDR3 protein: CASSLVLADYYNEQFF; CDR3 DNA: TGTGCCAGCAGCTTGGTCCTAGCGGACTACTACAATGAGCAGTTCTTC
J gene: TRBJ1-1; clone size: NA; CDR3 length: 15; V gene: TRBV14; D gene: NA; CDR3 protein: CASSQETGFDTEAFF; CDR3 DNA: TGTGCCAGCAGCCAAGAAACAGGGTTTGACACTGAAGCTTTCTTT
J gene: TRBJ2-1; clone size: few; CDR3 length: 15; V gene: TRBV5-1; D gene: NA; CDR3 protein: CASSTDSLSYNEQFF; CDR3 DNA: TGCGCCAGCAGCACCGACAGTCTCTCCTACAATGAGCAGTTCTTC
J gene: TRBJ1-1; clone size: NA; CDR3 length: 14; V gene: TRBV20-1; D gene: TRBD1; CDR3 protein: CSAREWTGDTEAFF; CDR3 DNA: TGCAGTGCTAGGGAATGGACAGGGGACACTGAAGCTTTCTTT
J gene: TRBJ2-7; clone size: NA; CDR3 length: 15; V gene: TRBV6-5; D gene: TRBD2; CDR3 protein: CASSYGAGGPLEQYF; CDR3 DNA: TGTGCCAGCAGTTACGGGGCGGGAGGGCCTCTCGAGCAGTACTTC
J gene: TRBJ1-1; clone size: few; CDR3 length: 13; V gene: TRBV20-1; D gene: NA; CDR3 protein: CSARVQGRTEAFF; CDR3 DNA: TGCAGTGCTAGAGTCCAGGGGCGCACTGAAGCTTTCTTT
J gene: TRBJ1-5; clone size: few; CDR3 length: 18; V gene: TRBV4-3; D gene: NA; CDR3 protein: CASSQDLGSIGSNQPQHF; CDR3 DNA: TGCGCCAGCAGCCAAGATCTCGGCTCGATAGGGAGCAATCAGCCCCAGCATTTT
J gene: TRBJ1-4; clone size: few; CDR3 length: 13; V gene: TRBV12-3/TRBV12-4; D gene: NA; CDR3 protein: CASKDRPYEKLFF; CDR3 DNA: TGTGCCAGCAAGGACAGACCCTATGAAAAACTGTTTTTT
J gene: TRBJ2-5; clone size: NA; CDR3 length: 16; V gene: TRBV6-2/TRBV6-3; D gene: TRBD1; CDR3 protein: CASSYSTGHIQETQYF; CDR3 DNA: TGTGCCAGCAGTTACTCGACAGGGCACATCCAAGAGACCCAGTACTTC
J gene: TRBJ1-6; clone size: NA; CDR3 length: 16; V gene: TRBV12-3/TRBV12-4; D gene: NA; CDR3 protein: CASSLDWAGARSPLHF; CDR3 DNA: TGTGCCAGCAGTTTAGACTGGGCAGGGGCCCGGTCACCCCTCCACTTT
J gene: TRBJ2-7; clone size: NA; CDR3 length: 12; V gene: TRBV6-2/TRBV6-3; D gene: NA; CDR3 protein: CAARSVAYEQYF; CDR3 DNA: TGTGCCGCCCGGAGTGTCGCCTACGAGCAGTACTTC
J gene: TRBJ2-5; clone size: NA; CDR3 length: 14; V gene: TRBV24-1; D gene: TRBD2; CDR3 protein: CATSDLAGQETQYF; CDR3 DNA: TGTGCCACCAGTGATTTAGCGGGACAAGAGACCCAGTACTTC
J gene: TRBJ2-7; clone size: NA; CDR3 length: 14; V gene: TRBV9; D gene: TRBD1; CDR3 protein: CASSPRTGKYEQYF; CDR3 DNA: TGTGCCAGCAGCCCCAGGACAGGGAAGTACGAGCAGTACTTC
J gene: TRBJ2-1; clone size: many; CDR3 length: 13; V gene: TRBV11-2; D gene: NA; CDR3 protein: CASSYSGGGEQFF; CDR3 DNA: TGTGCCAGCAGCTATAGTGGCGGAGGGGAGCAGTTCTTC
J gene: TRBJ2-3; clone size: once; CDR3 length: 18; V gene: TRBV7-3; D gene: TRBD2; CDR3 protein: CASSLIAPTSGSTDTQYF; CDR3 DNA: TGTGCCAGCAGCTTAATTGCTCCGACTAGCGGGAGCACAGATACGCAGTATTTT